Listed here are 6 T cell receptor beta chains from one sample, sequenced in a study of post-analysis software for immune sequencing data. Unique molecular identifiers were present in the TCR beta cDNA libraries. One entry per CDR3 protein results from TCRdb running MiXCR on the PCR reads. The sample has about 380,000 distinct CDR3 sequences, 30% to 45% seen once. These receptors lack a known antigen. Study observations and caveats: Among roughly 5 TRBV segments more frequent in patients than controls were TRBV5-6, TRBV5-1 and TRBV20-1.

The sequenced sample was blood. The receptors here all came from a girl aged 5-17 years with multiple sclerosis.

The CDR3 protein is CASINRDPVDYGYTF. In nucleotides, the CDR3 is TGTGCCAGCATCAACCGGGACCCCGTAGACTATGGCTACACCTTC. The rearrangement joins TRBV27 to TRBJ1-2, with D possibly TRBD1 on 5 matching bases. Trimming shortened V by 7 bases and J by 3 bases, and 18 bases separated the two germline ends. Germline V gives CDR1 MNHEY, CDR2 SMNVEV (reference sequence). CDR3 length equals 15 residues.

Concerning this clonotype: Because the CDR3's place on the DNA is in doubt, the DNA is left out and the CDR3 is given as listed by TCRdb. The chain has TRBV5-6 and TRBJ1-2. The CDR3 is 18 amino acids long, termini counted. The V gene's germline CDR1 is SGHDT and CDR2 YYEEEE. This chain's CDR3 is CASSLVQFFGEENYGYTF.

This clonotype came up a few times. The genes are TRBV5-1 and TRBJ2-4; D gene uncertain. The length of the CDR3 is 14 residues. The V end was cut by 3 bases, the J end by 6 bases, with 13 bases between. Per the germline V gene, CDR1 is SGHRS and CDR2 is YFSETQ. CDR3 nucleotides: TGCGCCAGCAGCTCGATGCATTCGGGAAACATTCAGTACTTC. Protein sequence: CASSSMHSGNIQYF.

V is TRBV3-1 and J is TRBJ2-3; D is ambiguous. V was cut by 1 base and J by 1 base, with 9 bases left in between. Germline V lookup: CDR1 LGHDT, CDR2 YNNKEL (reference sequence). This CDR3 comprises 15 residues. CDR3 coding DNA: TGTGCCAGCAGCCAAGCGGTGATCGGCACAGATACGCAGTATTTT. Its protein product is CASSQAVIGTDTQYF.

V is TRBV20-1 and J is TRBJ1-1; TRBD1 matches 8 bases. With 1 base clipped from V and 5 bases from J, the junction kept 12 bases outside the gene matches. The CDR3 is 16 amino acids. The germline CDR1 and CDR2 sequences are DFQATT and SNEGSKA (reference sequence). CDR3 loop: CSARAPTGARQTEAFF. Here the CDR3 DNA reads TGCAGTGCTAGAGCCCCGACAGGGGCTCGTCAAACTGAAGCTTTCTTT.

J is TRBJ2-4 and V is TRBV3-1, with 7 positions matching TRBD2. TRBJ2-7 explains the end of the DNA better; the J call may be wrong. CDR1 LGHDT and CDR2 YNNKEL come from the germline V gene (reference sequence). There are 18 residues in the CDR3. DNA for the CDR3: TGTGCCAGCAGCCAAGAGGGCGGGAGCCCCAAAAATAGGTACGAGCAGTACTTC. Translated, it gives CASSQEGGSPKNRYEQYF.